Included here is one TCR beta chain sequence, with context. Its target is not known. While the first cohort had 600 to 850 subjects, the donors belonged to the separate validation cohort of about 120 subjects. These data are taken from a study of cytomegalovirus exposure and HLA in healthy donors. Across the study: The same platform as the roughly 630 first-cohort repertoires was used for the 90 to 150 validation repertoires, a later analysis reported. Study-level findings and limits: Across donors, most TCRs were seen rarely, yet some public ones were widespread. Cytomegalovirus association was assigned to about 180 TCR beta chains.

Trimming pared 3 bases from V and 4 bases from J, leaving 9 bases between. The CDR3 runs to 12 residues. Germline CDR1 GTSNPN, CDR2 SVGIG (reference sequence). Clones were sequenced by immunoSEQ multiplex PCR, and TCRdb holds only the in-frame ones, with some missing. The sample records approximately 110,000 clones, 94% being singletons. The V call is TRBV30, the J call TRBJ1-1; a weak D match, TRBD1 (6 bases). The clonotype was recovered from a woman aged 18-30 years in good health and CMV-seronegative. The sequenced sample consisted of PBMCs. The CDR3 is CAWRRGATEAFF. DNA for the CDR3: TGTGCCTGGAGGCGGGGGGCCACTGAAGCTTTCTTT.